Below, 16 T cell receptor beta chains from the same sample are listed, as sequenced in a study of regulatory T cells in long-lasting Graves disease. Through Arm-PCR of CDR3 regions and iRepertoire HTBI primers, TCR beta libraries were built. MiXCR, run by TCRdb on the multiplex PCR reads, gives a single entry per CDR3 protein. The sample lists roughly 520,000 distinct CDR3 sequences; 12% were seen once. Time point defined: newly diagnosed GD, antithyroid drugs for less than 3 months. PBMC RNA was the source of the TCR library. This sample was also put to use in a study of T cells in Graves' hyperthyroidism and ophthalmopathy.

Sequencing was performed on peripheral blood mononuclear cells (PBMCs), taken at new diagnosis, from a patient treated with antithyroid drugs. The receptor set was obtained from a woman aged 30 to 39 with Graves disease.

This clonotype was counted at least ten times. The chain uses TRBV6-5 and TRBJ1-1; TRBD1 matches at 7 bases. The CDR3 is 14 amino acids. V dropped 0 bases and J dropped 5; count of bases not matched to a gene: 3. The germline gives CDR1 MNHEY, CDR2 SVGAGI. The CDR3 region has the DNA TGTGCCAGCAGTTACTCCACAGGGGTGACTGAAGCTTTCTTT. The encoded protein is CASSYSTGVTEAFF.

The rearrangement uses TRBV29-1 and TRBJ2-1, with D possibly TRBD2 on 5 matching bases. V lost 8 bases and J lost 11, with 16 bases in between. Germline loops: CDR1 SQVTM, CDR2 ANQGSEA. CDR3 size: 11 residues. The CDR3 is CSSNLLGKQFF. The CDR3 DNA reads TGCAGCTCAAATTTACTAGGGAAGCAGTTCTTC.

This clonotype was detected ten times or more. The chain recombines TRBV30 with TRBJ2-1, with 7 bases fitting TRBD1. Germline CDR1 and CDR2: GTSNPN and SVGIG (reference sequence). The CDR3 consists of 13 residues. Trimming removed 2 bases from V and 6 bases from J; junction bases left unmatched: 4. The CDR3 DNA sequence: TGTGCCTGGAGTTCCGACAGGGTCAATGAGCAGTTCTTC. The encoded protein is CAWSSDRVNEQFF.

The sample holds a few counts of this clonotype. This chain uses TRBV20-1 with TRBJ2-3, with TRBD2 identical over 9 bases. Germline V gene sequence: CDR1 DFQATT, CDR2 SNEGSKA (reference sequence). J lost 5 bases, V lost 6 bases, and 18 bases had no gene match. The CDR3 is 17 amino acids. The CDR3 here is CSARTYPRREGRDTQYF. As DNA, the CDR3 is TGCAGTGCCCGGACCTACCCCCGGCGGGAGGGCCGAGATACGCAGTATTTT.

Many counts were recorded for this clonotype. The J gene is TRBJ1-5, the V gene TRBV19, with TRBD1 identical over 7 bases. Unmatched junction bases numbered 17, after V lost 3 bases and J lost 3 bases. This CDR3 has 19 residues. Germline V gene lookup returns CDR1 LNHDA and CDR2 SQIVND (reference sequence). As DNA, the CDR3 is TGTGCCAGTAGTATTTTTCGGGTGAGGCGGGACAGTTCCAATCAGCCCCAGCATTTT. Its translation is CASSIFRVRRDSSNQPQHF.

This clonotype was seen ten or more times. This chain connects TRBV15 to TRBJ2-3, with D possibly being TRBD2 (6 bases). The CDR3 sequence is 16 residues long. From germline, CDR1 is LNHNV and CDR2 YYDKDF (reference sequence). Trimming took off 0 bases at V and 1 base at J, with 11 bases between the two ends. CDR3 sequence: CATSRDPSGGTDTQYF. The CDR3 DNA sequence: TGTGCCACCAGCAGAGATCCGTCGGGAGGCACAGATACGCAGTATTTT.

This clonotype was detected many times. The chain links TRBV11-3 to TRBJ2-3, with D tentatively TRBD1 (6 bases). This CDR3 is built from 17 residues. In germline, CDR1 is SGHNT, CDR2 YENEEA. Trimming took off 4 bases at V and 3 bases at J, with 20 bases between the two ends. CDR3 protein: CASSSDRTGMGTDTQYF. DNA for the CDR3: TGTGCCAGCAGCTCAGACCGAACAGGGATGGGGACAGATACGCAGTATTTT.

This clonotype occurred many times. Lacking the conserved final phenylalanine or tryptophan, this CDR3 likely reflects a read error. The J gene is TRBJ1-1, the V gene TRBV2; D is ambiguous. The CDR3 consists of 15 residues. V gave up 3 bases and J gave up 5 bases, with 16 bases separating them. Germline loops: CDR1 SNHLY, CDR2 FYNNEI. CDR3 region: CASSDSTTSSTEAFS. The CDR3 DNA reads as TGTGCCAGCAGTGATTCGACGACATCTTCGACTGAAGCTTTCTCT.

This clonotype was recorded at least ten times. The rearrangement links TRBV18 to TRBJ2-1; 10 nucleotides agree with TRBD2. Germline lookup yields CDR1 KGHSH and CDR2 LQKENI. Trimming at V came to 2 bases and at J to 8 bases, leaving 6 bases not matched to a gene. The CDR3 consists of 15 residues. CDR3 sequence: CASSPASGRDDEQFF. The CDR3, as DNA: TGTGCCAGCTCACCAGCTAGCGGGAGAGATGATGAGCAGTTCTTC. The complete variable domain, with remaining parts taken from reference TRBV18 and TRBJ2-1, reads NAGVMQNPRHLVRRRGQEARLRCSPMKGHSHVYWYRQLPEEGLKFMVYLQKENIIDESGMPKERFSAEFPKEGPSILRIQQVVRGDSAAYFCASSPASGRDDEQFFGPGTRLTVL.

This clonotype was detected only once. The gene calls are TRBV24-1 and TRBJ2-2; 7 nucleotides line up with TRBD1. CDR3 length equals 15 residues. V lost 1 base to trimming and J lost 4 bases; unmatched junction nucleotides: 2. Germline CDR1 and CDR2: KGHDR and SFDVKD. CDR3 sequence (DNA): TGTGCCACCAGTGATTTCAGGGGGTTCACCGGGGAGCTGTTTTTT. It encodes CATSDFRGFTGELFF.

Points on this clonotype: A read error may be the cause here, since a much bigger clone is one base away. The rearrangement links TRBV13 to TRBJ2-1, with TRBD1 matching over 11 bases. Germline lookup yields CDR1 PRHDT and CDR2 FYEKMQ (reference sequence). CDR3 length: 15 amino acids. The trim removed 5 bases at V and 5 bases at J, leaving 5 bases unmatched. CDR3 nucleotide sequence: TGTGCCAGCAGCCCCCGGGACAGGGGGGACAATGAGCAGTTCTTC. Its protein product is CASSPRDRGDNEQFF.

This chain connects TRBV29-1 to TRBJ2-5; D assignment may be TRBD1 or TRBD2 (6 bases each). Germline-derived CDR1 and CDR2 are SQVTM and ANQGSEA. V lost 4 bases to trimming and J lost 4 bases, with 13 bases between them. There are 13 residues in the CDR3. The chain's CDR3 is CSVVGGKRETQYF. The CDR3 DNA reads TGCAGCGTTGTAGGGGGGAAAAGAGAGACCCAGTACTTC.

There are many counts of this clonotype. This rearrangement joins TRBV10-3 to TRBJ2-7; TRBD2 matches at 10 bases. Germline V gene data show CDR1 as ENHRY and CDR2 as SYGVKD. The CDR3 has 15 amino acids. V dropped 0 bases and J dropped 3; count of bases not matched to a gene: 2. For the CDR3, the DNA is TGTGCCATCAGTGAGTCTTTAGCGGGAGGCTACGAGCAGTACTTC. Translating gives CAISESLAGGYEQYF.

This clonotype appeared many times. V is TRBV18 and J is TRBJ1-5; D call uncertain. The germline V gene encodes CDR1 KGHSH and CDR2 LQKENI. The CDR3 has 15 amino acids. With 5 bases removed from V and 5 bases from J, the gap between germline ends came to 16 bases. The CDR3 bases are TGTGCCAGCTCATCCCACGGAGGGCAGGATCAGCCCCAGCATTTT. It yields the protein CASSSHGGQDQPQHF.

This clonotype was recorded only once. A far larger clone is one base from this, pointing to a likely read error. CDR3 residues: CASSPRTPADEQFF. CDR3 DNA sequence: TGTGCCAGCAGCCCCAGGACTCCCGCAGATGAGCAGTTCTTC. V gene TRBV11-3 combines with J gene TRBJ2-3; TRBD2 is a possible D gene (5 bases). The DNA matches TRBJ2-1 better at its end, which makes the J call doubtful. The CDR3 has 14 residues. Germline CDR1 is SGHNT and CDR2 is YENEEA.

This clonotype was seen a handful of times. The chain couples TRBV13 to TRBJ2-5; 7 bases match TRBD2. Germline V CDR1 and CDR2: PRHDT, FYEKMQ (reference sequence). The ends lost 7 bases at V and 1 base at J; junction bases unmatched: 3. The CDR3 runs 13 residues. CDR3 sequence (DNA): TGTGCCAGCAAAAGCGGGGCCCAAGAGACCCAGTACTTC. Its protein is CASKSGAQETQYF.